The clone carrying this TCR beta chain was observed a handful of times. What it recognizes is unknown. Per the germline V gene, CDR1 is MNHNS and CDR2 is SASEGT. The CDR3 length is 17 residues. V lost 0 bases and J 0 bases, leaving 15 bases between the germline ends. This entry is derived from a study of cytomegalovirus exposure and HLA in healthy donors. The study's findings and limits: For presence/absence analyses, sequencing depth was assumed to be roughly uniform across donors.

This PCR relied on a set of 60 Vbeta primers and 13 Jbeta primers. Per the original data handling: As a later analysis found, there were approximately 80 million unique TCR beta chains, of which roughly 11 million were shared. Sequencing was performed with immunoSEQ multiplex PCR; in TCRdb, only in-frame clones are kept and a portion is missing. D and trimming come from the DNA, and the V and J calls and clone size come from that table. The sample contains 90,000 to 100,000 clones, about two thirds of which appear only once. This chain connects TRBV6-1 to TRBJ2-7; TRBD2 might be the D (5 bases). The clonotype was recovered from a man aged 45 to 65 in good health and CMV-seronegative. The specimen was PBMCs. In nucleotides, the CDR3 is TGTGCCAGCAGTGAAGCGCTTCCGGGGATGAGCTCCTACGAGCAGTACTTC. Its translation is CASSEALPGMSSYEQYF.